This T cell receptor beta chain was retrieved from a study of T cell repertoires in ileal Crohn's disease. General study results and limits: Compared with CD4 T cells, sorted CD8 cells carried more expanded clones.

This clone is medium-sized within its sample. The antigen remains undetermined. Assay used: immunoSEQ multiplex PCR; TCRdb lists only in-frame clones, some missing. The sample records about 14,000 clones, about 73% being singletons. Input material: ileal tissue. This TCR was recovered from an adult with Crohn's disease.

CDR3 amino acids: CASSGQGNDEQYF. CDR3 nucleotide sequence: TGTGCCAGCAGTGGACAGGGTAACGACGAGCAGTACTTC. The chain uses TRBV7-9 and TRBJ2-7, with TRBD1 matching 8 bases. Trimming took 6 bases from V and 5 from J; bases not matched to a gene: 6. Germline loops: CDR1 SEHNR, CDR2 FQNEAQ (reference sequence). The CDR3 totals 13 residues.